Below, 10 T cell receptor beta chains from the same sample are listed, as sequenced in a study of radiation and T cells in renal cell carcinoma. Repertoires were generated with immunoSEQ multiplex PCR, while TCRdb's copy carries only in-frame clones and drops some. This table has 20,000 to 30,000 clones, roughly 60% appearing once. Treatment of the sample: treatment-naive control, cytoreductive nephrectomy. This material consisted of tumor tissue, taken from a patient whose treatment was nephrectomy without radiotherapy. These receptors were taken from a middle-aged man with renal cell carcinoma.

This rearrangement joins TRBV6-5 to TRBJ1-2, with D perhaps matching TRBD1 (6 bases). Germline CDR1 and CDR2: MNHEY and SVGAGI. Trimming left V 3 bases short and J 5 bases short, with 13 bases between. The CDR3 sequence is 14 residues long. CDR3 in DNA: TGTGCCAGCAGTTATAGCCCAGGGGTTTATGGCTACACCTTC. Translating it yields CASSYSPGVYGYTF.

This rearrangement joins TRBV7-9 to TRBJ1-1, with 8 bases aligning to TRBD1. The ends lost 2 bases at V and 8 bases at J; junction bases unmatched: 16. Germline V gene sequence: CDR1 SEHNR, CDR2 FQNEAQ (reference sequence). CDR3 length equals 17 residues. CDR3 amino acids: CASSLKSAGGPNGEAFF. CDR3 DNA: TGTGCCAGCAGCTTAAAGAGTGCAGGGGGCCCGAACGGGGAAGCTTTCTTT.

This chain connects TRBV25-1 to TRBJ2-1; D might be TRBD1 or TRBD2, each matching 5 bases. The V gene lost 3 bases and the J gene lost 6 bases, with 12 bases spanning the gap. This CDR3 has 14 residues. The germline CDR1 and CDR2 sequences are MGHDK and SYGVNS. CDR3 region: CASSDSGTFNEQFF. The DNA for the CDR3 is TGTGCCAGCAGTGACTCTGGGACCTTCAATGAGCAGTTCTTC.

This clone was found a few times. This sequence joins TRBV6-4 and TRBJ1-1; D is possibly TRBD1 (5 bases). Trimming left V 3 bases short and J 2 bases short, with 7 bases between. This CDR3 has 13 residues. Germline CDR1 MRHNA, CDR2 SNTAGT. CDR3 amino acids: CASSERDNTEAFF. CDR3 coding DNA: TGTGCCAGCAGTGAACGGGACAACACTGAAGCTTTCTTT.

V usage is TRBV27 and J usage is TRBJ1-1; D is perhaps TRBD1 (5 bases). The CDR3 sequence is 15 residues long. V dropped 3 bases and J dropped 5 bases, with 16 bases sitting between them. Germline V CDR1 and CDR2: MNHEY, SMNVEV (reference sequence). Here the CDR3 DNA reads TGTGCCAGCAGTTTGAACCGGGGGGGTAAAACTGAAGCTTTCTTT. Its protein is CASSLNRGGKTEAFF.

This clone came up a few times. The chain joins TRBV2 to TRBJ1-6; the D gene is possibly TRBD1 (6 bases). This CDR3 has 17 residues. Trimming cost V 6 bases and J 0 bases, with 15 bases left between them. Per the germline V gene, CDR1 is SNHLY and CDR2 is FYNNEI. Written as DNA, the CDR3 is TGTGCCAGCAGCCTCCGGGACACGAGCTCCTATAATTCACCCCTCCACTTT. Translating it yields CASSLRDTSSYNSPLHF.

The genes are TRBV6-1 and TRBJ2-1; 10 positions agree with TRBD2. V was clipped by 6 bases and J by 13 bases; unmatched bases: 9. Germline V CDR1 and CDR2: MNHNS, SASEGT. The CDR3 is 13 amino acids. CDR3 region: CASRIGSGRAQFF. CDR3 bases: TGTGCCAGCAGAATAGGGAGCGGGAGGGCCCAGTTCTTC.

The J gene is TRBJ2-1, the V gene TRBV9, with TRBD2 matching over 13 bases. V shed 1 base and J 6 bases; nucleotides not matched to a gene: 4. The CDR3 consists of 16 residues. From germline, CDR1 is SGDLS and CDR2 YYNGEE. The CDR3: CASSVPGTSGANEQFF. CDR3 bases: TGTGCCAGCAGCGTACCCGGGACTAGCGGGGCCAATGAGCAGTTCTTC.

This clone turned up a few times. V is TRBV4-1 and J is TRBJ2-1; 12 bases match TRBD2. This CDR3 has 18 amino acids. Germline V gene data show CDR1 as MGHRA and CDR2 as YSYEKL. V shed 0 bases, J shed 6 bases, and the junction held 9 bases outside the gene matches. The CDR3 bases are TGCGCCAGCAGCCAAGAGGGGAGACTAGCGGGAGTTTTCAATGAGCAGTTCTTC. It codes for CASSQEGRLAGVFNEQFF.

This clone was counted between two and nine times. This chain connects TRBV29-1 to TRBJ2-5; D not certain. Germline V gene sequence: CDR1 SQVTM, CDR2 ANQGSEA. This CDR3 has 13 residues. V lost 6 bases to trimming and J lost 7 bases, with 18 bases between them. The CDR3 sequence is CSVGQAERGTQYF. In DNA form, the CDR3 reads TGCAGCGTCGGGCAGGCCGAGAGAGGGACCCAGTACTTC.